This section outlines one T cell receptor beta chain sequence together with its context. The CDR3 spans 14 residues. Germline V lookup: CDR1 SQVTM, CDR2 ANQGSEA. V lost 6 bases and J lost 0, with 14 bases in between. These data are taken from a study of chronic HIV infection and antiretroviral therapy. One entry per CDR3 protein results from TCRdb running MiXCR on the 5' RACE reads. Among around 30,000 distinct CDR3 sequences, about 8.6% were seen once, and the ten largest hold about 2.5%. The chain has TRBV29-1 and TRBJ1-1; D perhaps matches TRBD1 (5 bases). Sequences were obtained from peripheral blood. This clonotype was obtained from an adult who had HIV and had not received antiretroviral therapy, or was an uninfected healthy control (not recorded which). This chain's CDR3 is CSVDSTAMNTEAFF. The CDR3 DNA is TGCAGCGTGGACTCGACAGCCATGAACACTGAAGCTTTCTTT.